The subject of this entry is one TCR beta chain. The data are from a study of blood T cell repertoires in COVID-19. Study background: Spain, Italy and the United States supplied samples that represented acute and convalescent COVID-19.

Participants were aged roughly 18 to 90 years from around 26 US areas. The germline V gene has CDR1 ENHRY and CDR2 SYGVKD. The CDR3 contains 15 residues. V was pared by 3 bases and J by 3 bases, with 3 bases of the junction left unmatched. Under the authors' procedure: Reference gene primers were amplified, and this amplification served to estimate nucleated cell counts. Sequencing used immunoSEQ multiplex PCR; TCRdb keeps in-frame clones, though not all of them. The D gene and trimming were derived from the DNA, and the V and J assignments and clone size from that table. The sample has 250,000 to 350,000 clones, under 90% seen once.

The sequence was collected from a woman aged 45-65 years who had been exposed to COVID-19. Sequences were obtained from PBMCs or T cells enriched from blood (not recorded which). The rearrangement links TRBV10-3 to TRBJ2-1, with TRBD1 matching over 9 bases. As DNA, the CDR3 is TGTGCCATCAGTGACGTGGGACAGGGCTACAATGAGCAGTTCTTC. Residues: CAISDVGQGYNEQFF.